One sample yielded the 29 T cell receptor beta chains listed below, sequenced in a study of beta chain features in type 1 diabetes. The isolated RNA, all of it, was reverse transcribed, so expressed TCRB transcripts were what got sequenced. Here immunoSEQ multiplex PCR was the method, and the copy in TCRdb shows in-frame clones only, minus some. The profile covers hundreds of thousands of clones, with about 14% appearing a single time and roughly 0.098% taken by the ten largest. The sequencing input was naive CD4+ T cells from blood. The receptors stem from a man younger than 35 in good health.

The J gene is TRBJ2-3, the V gene TRBV5-6, with a tentative D call TRBD1 (6 bases). The V gene lost 2 bases and the J gene lost 4 bases, with 17 bases spanning the gap. This CDR3 is 16 amino acids long. Germline V lookup: CDR1 SGHDT, CDR2 YYEEEE. CDR3 DNA sequence: TGTGCCAGCAGCTTAATAAACAGGGCGGGTCCAGATACGCAGTATTTT. This sequence encodes CASSLINRAGPDTQYF.

The V call is TRBV5-4, the J call TRBJ1-4, with 9 bases identical to TRBD1. Germline V gives CDR1 SGHNT, CDR2 YYREEE (reference sequence). The trim removed 3 bases at V and 0 bases at J, leaving 6 bases unmatched. This CDR3 contains 17 residues. Here the CDR3 reads CASSYQTGGSTNEKLFF. The CDR3 DNA sequence: TGTGCCAGCAGCTACCAGACAGGGGGGTCAACTAATGAAAAACTGTTTTTT.

This clone was seen only a few times. The V call is TRBV28, the J call TRBJ2-7; the D is unclear. CDR1 is MDHEN, CDR2 SYDVKM, per germline. Trimming removed 7 bases at V and 0 bases at J, with 13 bases between. This CDR3 region has 14 residues. The CDR3 loop reads CASTSVWHSYEQYF. CDR3 bases: TGTGCCAGCACCTCCGTTTGGCACTCCTACGAGCAGTACTTC. The full variable domain, rest sourced from reference TRBV28 and TRBJ2-7, is DVKVTQSSRYLVKRTGEKVFLECVQDMDHENMFWYRQDPGLGLRLIYFSYDVKMKEKGDIPEGYSVSREKKERFSLILESASTNQTSMYLCASTSVWHSYEQYFGPGTRLTVT.

Comment on this clone: Distinct nucleotide sequences in the sample also encode this CDR3. The chain has TRBV28 and TRBJ2-2, with D unclear. Deletions cut 2 bases from V and 3 bases from J, with 4 bases between. The CDR3 covers 13 residues. Per germline, CDR1 MDHEN and CDR2 SYDVKM. The CDR3 reads CASSLGYTGELFF. The CDR3 coding sequence is TGTGCCAGCAGTTTAGGATACACCGGGGAGCTGTTTTTT.

The V call is TRBV9, the J call TRBJ2-3; D unresolved. The CDR3 runs 14 residues. The V gene's germline CDR1 is SGDLS and CDR2 YYNGEE. V lost 0 bases to trimming and J lost 1 base, with 6 bases between them. The CDR3 reads CASSVGPGTDTQYF. The CDR3 nucleotides are TGTGCCAGCAGCGTAGGGCCAGGCACAGATACGCAGTATTTT. The full variable domain, in which reference TRBV9 and TRBJ2-3 provide the parts outside the CDR3, is DSGVTQTPKHLITATGQRVTLRCSPRSGDLSVYWYQQSLDQGLQFLIQYYNGEERAKGNILERFSAQQFPDLHSELNLSSLELGDSALYFCASSVGPGTDTQYFGPGTRLTVL.

The sample holds a few counts of this clone. The chain uses TRBV6-6 and TRBJ1-1; 9 bases map to TRBD1. V lost 5 bases, J lost 3 bases, and 7 bases stayed unmatched. The length of the CDR3 is 15 residues. Per germline, CDR1 MNHNY and CDR2 SVGAGI (reference sequence). The DNA of the CDR3 is TGTGCCAGCAGTGGCATCCGGGACAGGGACACTGAAGCTTTCTTT. Translation gives CASSGIRDRDTEAFF.

The table lists this clone with a few counts. V and J are TRBV14 and TRBJ1-1; 10 nucleotides match TRBD1. Unmatched junction bases numbered 7, after V lost 5 bases and J lost 1 base. The germline CDR1 and CDR2 sequences are SGHDN and FVKESK. This CDR3 contains 16 residues. This CDR3 reads CASSFRTGGQNTEAFF. The CDR3 DNA is TGTGCCAGCAGCTTCCGGACAGGGGGGCAGAACACTGAAGCTTTCTTT.

This clone was detected a few times. This chain links TRBV18 with TRBJ1-2; no definite D call. The CDR3 extends over 14 amino acids. The germline CDR1 and CDR2 sequences are KGHSH and LQKENI. V gave up 3 bases and J gave up 4 bases, with 12 bases separating them. The DNA for the CDR3 is TGTGCCAGCTCACCTCGCCGGGAGCCCTATGGCTACACCTTC. Translation gives CASSPRREPYGYTF.

The chain is built from TRBV7-8 and TRBJ2-5; D might be TRBD1 or TRBD2, each matching 6 bases. The germline V gene encodes CDR1 SGHVS and CDR2 FQNEAQ. V lost 5 bases to trimming and J lost 5 bases, with 18 bases between them. The CDR3 totals 15 residues. The CDR3 here is CASSPLEGGWETQYF. In nucleotides, the CDR3 is TGTGCCAGCAGCCCCCTTGAGGGGGGCTGGGAGACCCAGTACTTC.

The chain employs TRBV5-8 and TRBJ2-3; 10 nucleotides match TRBD2. The CDR3 totals 15 residues. In germline, CDR1 is SGHTS, CDR2 YDEGEE. The V and J ends lost 4 bases and 1 base, in that order; junction bases with no gene match: 3. The CDR3: CASSELAGGTDTQYF. The CDR3 DNA follows: TGTGCCAGCAGCGAGCTAGCGGGGGGCACAGATACGCAGTATTTT.

This sequence joins TRBV9 and TRBJ2-7, with 8 bases lining up with TRBD2. This CDR3 region has 15 residues. CDR1 SGDLS and CDR2 YYNGEE come from the germline V gene. V shed 2 bases, J shed 5 bases, and the junction held 9 bases outside the gene matches. This CDR3 is CASSVRAGVRNEQYF. CDR3 sequence (DNA): TGTGCCAGCAGCGTTCGAGCGGGAGTGAGAAACGAGCAGTACTTC.

This sequence joins TRBV7-7 and TRBJ2-1, with 7 bases identical to TRBD2. The CDR3 sequence is 15 residues long. V trimming: 5 bases; J trimming: 1 base; junction bases outside the gene matches: 5. The germline gives CDR1 SSHAT, CDR2 FNYEAQ (reference sequence). The CDR3 nucleotides read TGTGCCAGCAGCCCCCTCGGGGGGTCCTACAATGAGCAGTTCTTC. Amino acid sequence: CASSPLGGSYNEQFF.

The rearrangement joins TRBV7-2 to TRBJ2-5; 10 nucleotides line up with TRBD1. Per germline, CDR1 SGHTA and CDR2 FQGNSA. Trimming took 5 bases from V and 4 from J; bases not matched to a gene: 1. The CDR3 consists of 13 residues. CDR3: CASSGDRGETQYF. The CDR3 bases are TGTGCCAGCAGCGGGGACAGGGGAGAGACCCAGTACTTC. The full variable domain, rest sourced from reference TRBV7-2 and TRBJ2-5, is GAGVSQSPSNKVTEKGKDVELRCDPISGHTALYWYRQSLGQGLEFLIYFQGNSAPDKSGLPSDRFSAERTGGSVSTLTIQRTQQEDSAVYLCASSGDRGETQYFGPGTRLLVL.

The chain uses TRBV29-1 and TRBJ2-1; D unresolved. Trimming removed 4 bases from V and 1 base from J, with 8 bases in between. Looked up from germline, CDR1 is SQVTM and CDR2 is ANQGSEA. The CDR3 totals 13 residues. The CDR3 loop reads CSVGKVSYNEQFF. The CDR3 coding sequence is TGCAGCGTTGGGAAGGTTTCCTACAATGAGCAGTTCTTC.

The V and J genes are TRBV2 and TRBJ2-7; TRBD1 aligns across 8 bases. In germline, CDR1 is SNHLY, CDR2 FYNNEI. Trimming took 4 bases from V and 2 from J; bases not matched to a gene: 4. This CDR3 spans 14 amino acids. The CDR3, as DNA: TGTGCCAGCAGTGGGGAACAGGGGGCCTACGAGCAGTACTTC. Its protein is CASSGEQGAYEQYF.

This clone was recorded a few times. The chain couples TRBV6-5 to TRBJ2-3; tentatively, D is TRBD1 or TRBD2 (5 bases each). Germline lookup yields CDR1 MNHEY and CDR2 SVGAGI. Trimming shortened V by 5 bases and J by 5 bases, and 14 bases separated the two germline ends. The CDR3 is 14 residues long. The CDR3 DNA reads TGTGCCAGCAGTAGGGACCGCTGGGTAGATACGCAGTATTTT. Translation gives CASSRDRWVDTQYF.

This clone occurred a few times. The V gene is TRBV18, the J gene TRBJ2-1, with 8 bases lining up with TRBD2. This CDR3 is 19 amino acids long. Germline CDR1 is KGHSH and CDR2 is LQKENI. The ends lost 1 base at V and 0 bases at J; junction bases unmatched: 11. The CDR3 nucleotides are TGTGCCAGCTCACCACGTGTCCTAGCGGGTGTCGGCTCCTACAATGAGCAGTTCTTC. It codes for CASSPRVLAGVGSYNEQFF.

The rearrangement links TRBV6-1 to TRBJ1-5; D is perhaps TRBD1 (6 bases). CDR1 is MNHNS and CDR2 is SASEGT in the germline V gene. The CDR3 loop spans 14 amino acids. V lost 8 bases and J lost 1, with 12 bases in between. CDR3 amino acids: CASVEGVSNQPQHF. The DNA of the CDR3 is TGTGCCAGCGTAGAGGGGGTGAGCAATCAGCCCCAGCATTTT.

This clone was recorded a few times. The J gene is TRBJ1-1, the V gene TRBV27; 8 positions agree with TRBD1. J lost 4 bases, V lost 6 bases, and 4 bases had no gene match. There are 13 residues in the CDR3. CDR1 MNHEY and CDR2 SMNVEV come from the germline V gene (reference sequence). The CDR3 DNA reads TGTGCCAGCAGCCGGGACAGGCCCACTGAAGCTTTCTTT. This translates into CASSRDRPTEAFF.

This clone was observed a few times. The chain links TRBV6-6 to TRBJ2-2; a weak D match, TRBD2 (7 bases). V was clipped by 8 bases and J by 15 bases, with 19 bases between them. The length of the CDR3 is 12 residues. Germline V lookup: CDR1 MNHNY, CDR2 SVGAGI (reference sequence). CDR3 region: CASGQGRGKVFF. In nucleotides, the CDR3 is TGTGCCAGCGGGCAGGGGAGGGGGAAGGTGTTTTTT.

The chain links TRBV7-2 to TRBJ2-7; D is uncertain. Trimming left V 4 bases short and J 7 bases short, with 8 bases between. CDR1 is SGHTA and CDR2 is FQGNSA in the germline V gene. This CDR3 is 11 amino acids long. CDR3 sequence (DNA): TGTGCCAGCAGCTCCAACTGGGAGCAGTACTTC. This translates into CASSSNWEQYF.

The V and J genes are TRBV2 and TRBJ2-3; maybe TRBD1 (5 bases). The germline gives CDR1 SNHLY, CDR2 FYNNEI. The germline V and J ends were trimmed by 6 bases and 4 bases, with 17 bases remaining between them. CDR3 size: 15 residues. The CDR3 bases are TGTGCCAGCAGGCCTCTTCACAGGATCTCAGATACGCAGTATTTT. Translated: CASRPLHRISDTQYF.

This clone was detected only a few times. The rearrangement links TRBV6-6 to TRBJ2-7, with TRBD2 matching over 8 bases. V gave up 7 bases and J gave up 0 bases; unmatched junction bases: 8. Germline CDR1 is MNHNY and CDR2 is SVGAGI (reference sequence). This CDR3 has 15 amino acids. As DNA, the CDR3 is TGTGCCAGCAACCAGCCGGGGGGGCCCTCCTACGAGCAGTACTTC. Translating gives CASNQPGGPSYEQYF.

The DNA for the CDR3 is TGTGCCAGCAGCTTAGCGGTGGCGGGTGCTAGCACAGATACGCAGTATTTT. Its translation: CASSLAVAGASTDTQYF. The chain recombines TRBV7-8 with TRBJ2-3, with D possibly being TRBD2 (5 bases). The CDR3 extends over 17 amino acids. Trimming left V 0 bases short and J 0 bases short, with 13 bases between. Germline V CDR1 and CDR2: SGHVS, FQNEAQ.

The chain recombines TRBV4-3 with TRBJ2-3, with TRBD1 identical over 9 bases. Germline assignment: CDR1 LGHNA and CDR2 YSLEER. The CDR3 totals 15 residues. J gave up 2 bases and V 3 bases, and 3 bases lay outside the gene matches. The CDR3 nucleotides are TGCGCCAGCAGCCATTTACAGGGGGCCACAGATACGCAGTATTTT. Translated, it gives CASSHLQGATDTQYF.

The rearrangement joins TRBV9 to TRBJ2-3; D not resolved. The germline V and J ends were trimmed by 4 bases and 4 bases, with 13 bases remaining between them. Germline V gives CDR1 SGDLS, CDR2 YYNGEE. The CDR3 totals 14 residues. The CDR3 nucleotides are TGTGCCAGCAGCCCCGTGGCCGCACCAGATACGCAGTATTTT. Translated, it gives CASSPVAAPDTQYF.

The chain combines TRBV7-3 with TRBJ2-4; 11 bases are shared with TRBD2. The CDR3 length is 16 residues. V shed 5 bases, J shed 4 bases, and the junction held 7 bases outside the gene matches. CDR1 and CDR2 (germline): SGHTA, FQGTGA. The DNA of the CDR3 is TGTGCCAGCAGCCTCTCCGGGACTAGCGGAAAAAACATTCAGTACTTC. It translates to CASSLSGTSGKNIQYF.

There are a few counts of this clone. V and J are TRBV9 and TRBJ2-1; 10 positions agree with TRBD2. Germline loops: CDR1 SGDLS, CDR2 YYNGEE. The CDR3 sequence is 17 residues long. J was trimmed by 4 bases and V by 1 base; bases with no gene match: 8. CDR3 coding DNA: TGTGCCAGCAGCGTAATCGCTAGCGGGAGCCCTTACAATGAGCAGTTCTTC. This sequence encodes CASSVIASGSPYNEQFF.

This clone was picked up a small number of times. The chain combines TRBV9 with TRBJ2-2, with 7 bases fitting TRBD1. V lost 0 bases, J lost 3 bases, and 5 bases stayed unmatched. The CDR3 runs to 16 residues. CDR1 and CDR2 from the germline V gene are SGDLS and YYNGEE. The CDR3 loop reads CASSVGVRGYTGELFF. The CDR3 DNA is TGTGCCAGCAGCGTAGGCGTCAGGGGGTACACCGGGGAGCTGTTTTTT.